The next 6 T cell receptor beta chains were all read from a single sample in a study of cytomegalovirus exposure and HLA in healthy donors. Measured with immunoSEQ multiplex PCR; TCRdb has only the in-frame clones, and not every one. Among 150,000 to 200,000 clones listed, approximately 96% were seen once. Sequenced material: PBMCs. The receptors originated from a woman younger than 35 in good health and CMV-seronegative.

The chain is built from TRBV7-2 and TRBJ1-1, with a possible D match to TRBD1 (5 bases). The CDR3 has 14 amino acids. V lost 5 bases to trimming and J lost 8 bases, with 18 bases between them. CDR1 SGHTA and CDR2 FQGNSA come from the germline V gene. The CDR3 DNA follows: TGTGCCAGCAGCGCTGGGGGGGGGTTTGGCGAAGCTTTCTTT. Amino acids: CASSAGGGFGEAFF.

The chain couples TRBV4-3 to TRBJ2-7; D may be TRBD2 (6 bases). Trimming removed 0 bases from V and 2 bases from J, with 11 bases in between. Germline loops: CDR1 LGHNA, CDR2 YSLEER. CDR3 length: 15 amino acids. The CDR3 loop reads CASSQEEGRAYEQYF. For the CDR3, the DNA is TGCGCCAGCAGCCAAGAGGAGGGCAGGGCCTACGAGCAGTACTTC.

This chain links TRBV19 with TRBJ1-2, with D possibly matching TRBD1 (5 bases). The CDR3 spans 14 residues. The V gene's germline CDR1 is LNHDA and CDR2 SQIVND (reference sequence). Trimming pared 6 bases from V and 1 base from J, leaving 12 bases between. CDR3 protein: CASRNSGGNYGYTF. CDR3 nucleotides: TGTGCCAGTAGGAACTCCGGGGGTAACTATGGCTACACCTTC.

V is TRBV6-5 and J is TRBJ1-4; the D is unclear. V dropped 0 bases and J dropped 6 bases, with 14 bases sitting between them. This CDR3 is built from 16 residues. CDR1 is MNHEY, CDR2 SVGAGI, per germline. The CDR3 DNA reads TGTGCCAGCAGTTACTCGTCGGGAGGTAGGGATGAAAAACTGTTTTTT. Amino acids: CASSYSSGGRDEKLFF.

The chain employs TRBV5-1 and TRBJ2-3, with 14 bases that match TRBD2. The germline CDR1 and CDR2 sequences are SGHRS and YFSETQ. Losses at the gene ends were 3 bases for V and 0 bases for J; bases not matched to a gene: 6. The CDR3 totals 18 residues. CDR3 protein: CASSWTSGGRPSTDTQYF. CDR3 in DNA: TGCGCCAGCAGCTGGACTAGCGGGGGGCGTCCTAGCACAGATACGCAGTATTTT. Combining the CDR3 with reference TRBV5-1 and TRBJ2-3 gives the whole variable domain KAGVTQTPRYLIKTRGQQVTLSCSPISGHRSVSWYQQTPGQGLQFLFEYFSETQRNKGNFPGRFSGRQFSNSRSEMNVSTLELGDSALYLCASSWTSGGRPSTDTQYFGPGTRLTVL.

The chain recombines TRBV6-5 with TRBJ1-1; TRBD1 might be the D (5 bases). The CDR3 has 15 amino acids. The V end was cut by 0 bases, the J end by 4 bases, with 12 bases between. Germline-derived CDR1 and CDR2 are MNHEY and SVGAGI. This CDR3 reads CASSYSKQATTEAFF. The CDR3 DNA reads TGTGCCAGCAGTTACTCAAAACAGGCTACCACTGAAGCTTTCTTT.